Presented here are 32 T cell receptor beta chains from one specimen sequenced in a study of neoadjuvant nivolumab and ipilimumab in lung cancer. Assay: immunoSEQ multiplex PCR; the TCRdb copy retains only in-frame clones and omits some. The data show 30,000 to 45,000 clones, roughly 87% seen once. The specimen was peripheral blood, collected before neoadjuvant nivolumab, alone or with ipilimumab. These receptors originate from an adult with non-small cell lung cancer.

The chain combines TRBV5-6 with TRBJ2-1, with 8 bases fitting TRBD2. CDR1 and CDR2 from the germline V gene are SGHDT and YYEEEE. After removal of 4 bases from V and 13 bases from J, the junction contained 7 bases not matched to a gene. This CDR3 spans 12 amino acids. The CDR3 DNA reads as TGTGCCAGCAGCCTAGGACTAGCTAGACAGTTCTTC. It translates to CASSLGLARQFF.

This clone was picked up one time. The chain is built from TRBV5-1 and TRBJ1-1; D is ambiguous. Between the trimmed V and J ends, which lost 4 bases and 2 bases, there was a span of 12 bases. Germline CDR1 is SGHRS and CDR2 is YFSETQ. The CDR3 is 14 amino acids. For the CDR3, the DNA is TGCGCCAGCAGCACTGGAGACAAAAACACTGAAGCTTTCTTT. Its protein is CASSTGDKNTEAFF.

The CDR3 spells CASSLALASQYEQYF. Written as DNA, the CDR3 is TGCGCCAGCAGCTTGGCCCTCGCCTCACAATACGAGCAGTACTTC. The chain employs TRBV5-1 and TRBJ2-7; D is unresolved. The CDR3 extends over 15 amino acids. Trimming removed 0 bases at V and 4 bases at J, with 14 bases between. Germline V gene data show CDR1 as SGHRS and CDR2 as YFSETQ.

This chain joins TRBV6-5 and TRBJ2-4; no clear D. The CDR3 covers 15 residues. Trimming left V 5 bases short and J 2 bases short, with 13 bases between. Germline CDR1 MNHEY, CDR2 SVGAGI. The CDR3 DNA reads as TGTGCCAGCAGTCAAGAGTACGGGTCCAAAAACATTCAGTACTTC. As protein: CASSQEYGSKNIQYF.

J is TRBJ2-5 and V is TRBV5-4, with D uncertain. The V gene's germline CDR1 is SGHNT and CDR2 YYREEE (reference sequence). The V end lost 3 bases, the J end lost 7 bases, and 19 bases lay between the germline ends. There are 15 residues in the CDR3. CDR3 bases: TGTGCCAGCAGCTCCCGGCGAGGTGGGGAAGGGACCCAGTACTTC. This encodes CASSSRRGGEGTQYF. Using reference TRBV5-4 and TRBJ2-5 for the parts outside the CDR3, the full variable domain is ETGVTQSPTHLIKTRGQQVTLRCSSQSGHNTVSWYQQALGQGPQFIFQYYREEENGRGNFPPRFSGLQFPNYSSELNVNALELDDSALYLCASSSRRGGEGTQYFGPGTRLLVL.

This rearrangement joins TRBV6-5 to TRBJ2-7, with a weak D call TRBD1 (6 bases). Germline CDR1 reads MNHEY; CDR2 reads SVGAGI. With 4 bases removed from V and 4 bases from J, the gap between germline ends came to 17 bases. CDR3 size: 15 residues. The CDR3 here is CASSLQAQGGYEQYF. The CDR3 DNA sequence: TGTGCCAGCAGTTTACAGGCACAGGGCGGGTACGAGCAGTACTTC.

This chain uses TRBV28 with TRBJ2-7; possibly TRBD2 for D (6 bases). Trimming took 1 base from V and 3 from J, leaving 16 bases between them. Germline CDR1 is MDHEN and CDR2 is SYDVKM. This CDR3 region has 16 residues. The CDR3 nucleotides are TGTGCCAGCAGTTTATCAGTCGCGGGGCGAGGCTACGAGCAGTACTTC. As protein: CASSLSVAGRGYEQYF.

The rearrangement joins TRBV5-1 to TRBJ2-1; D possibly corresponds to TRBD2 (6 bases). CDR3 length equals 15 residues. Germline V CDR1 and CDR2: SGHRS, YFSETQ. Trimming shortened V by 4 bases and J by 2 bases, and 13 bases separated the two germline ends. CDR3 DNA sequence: TGCGCCAGCAGCCGGAGGGATGGCGCCTACAATGAGCAGTTCTTC. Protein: CASSRRDGAYNEQFF.

CDR3 nucleotides: TGTGCCAGCAGTCACATGGGGACTGATAACTATGGCTACACCTTC. Protein: CASSHMGTDNYGYTF. The chain uses TRBV6-5 and TRBJ1-2; D perhaps matches TRBD1 (5 bases). This CDR3 is 15 amino acids long. Germline V CDR1 and CDR2: MNHEY, SVGAGI. Trimming took off 5 bases at V and 1 base at J, with 14 bases between the two ends.

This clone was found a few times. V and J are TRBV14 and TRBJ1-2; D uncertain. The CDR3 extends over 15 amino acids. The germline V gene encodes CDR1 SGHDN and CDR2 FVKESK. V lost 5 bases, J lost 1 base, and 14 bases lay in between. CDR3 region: CASSSKPGVNYGYTF. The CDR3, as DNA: TGTGCCAGCAGCTCAAAGCCCGGGGTTAACTATGGCTACACCTTC.

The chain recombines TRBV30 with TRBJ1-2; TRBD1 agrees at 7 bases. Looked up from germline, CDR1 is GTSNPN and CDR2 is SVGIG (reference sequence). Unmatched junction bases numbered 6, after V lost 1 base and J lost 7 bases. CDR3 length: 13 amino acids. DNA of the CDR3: TGTGCCTGGAGTGCACAGGGGATGTCTGGCTACACCTTC. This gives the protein CAWSAQGMSGYTF.

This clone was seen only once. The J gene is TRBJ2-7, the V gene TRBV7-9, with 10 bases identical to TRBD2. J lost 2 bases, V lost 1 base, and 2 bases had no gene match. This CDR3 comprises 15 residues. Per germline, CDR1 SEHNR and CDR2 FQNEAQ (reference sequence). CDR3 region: CASSLGLAGAYEQYF. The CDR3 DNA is TGTGCCAGCAGCTTAGGCCTAGCGGGAGCCTACGAGCAGTACTTC.

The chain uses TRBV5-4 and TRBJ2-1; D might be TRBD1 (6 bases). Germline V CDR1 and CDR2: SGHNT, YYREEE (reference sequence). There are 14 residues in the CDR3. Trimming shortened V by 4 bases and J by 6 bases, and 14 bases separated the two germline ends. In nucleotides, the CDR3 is TGTGCCAGCAGCGCAGACAGGCCCCCCAATGAGCAGTTCTTC. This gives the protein CASSADRPPNEQFF.

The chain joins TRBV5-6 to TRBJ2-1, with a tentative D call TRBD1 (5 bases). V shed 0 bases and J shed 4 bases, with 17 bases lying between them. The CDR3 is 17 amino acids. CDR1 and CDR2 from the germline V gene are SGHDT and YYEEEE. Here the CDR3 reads CASSLERAKGLYNEQFF. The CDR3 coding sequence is TGTGCCAGCAGCTTGGAACGGGCTAAGGGGCTATACAATGAGCAGTTCTTC.

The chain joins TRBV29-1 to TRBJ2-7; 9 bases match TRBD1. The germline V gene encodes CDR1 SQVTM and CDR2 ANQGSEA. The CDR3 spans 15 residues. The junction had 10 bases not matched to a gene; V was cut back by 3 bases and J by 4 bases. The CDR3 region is CSVDSTGTGTYEQYF. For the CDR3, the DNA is TGCAGCGTTGATTCGACGGGGACAGGGACGTACGAGCAGTACTTC.

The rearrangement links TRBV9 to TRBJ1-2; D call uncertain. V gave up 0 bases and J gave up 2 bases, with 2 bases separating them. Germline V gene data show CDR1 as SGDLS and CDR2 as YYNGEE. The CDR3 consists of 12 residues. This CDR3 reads CASSVDNYGYTF. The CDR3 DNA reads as TGTGCCAGCAGCGTAGACAACTATGGCTACACCTTC.

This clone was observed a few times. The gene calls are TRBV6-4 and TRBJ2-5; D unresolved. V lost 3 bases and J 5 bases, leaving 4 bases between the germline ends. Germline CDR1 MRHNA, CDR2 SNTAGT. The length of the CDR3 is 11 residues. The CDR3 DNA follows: TGTGCCAGCAGTGAGGGGGAGACCCAGTACTTC. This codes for CASSEGETQYF.

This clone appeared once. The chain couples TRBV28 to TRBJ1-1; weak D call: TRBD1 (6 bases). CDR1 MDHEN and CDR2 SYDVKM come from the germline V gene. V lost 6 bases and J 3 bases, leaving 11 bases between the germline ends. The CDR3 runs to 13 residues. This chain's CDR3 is CASRPGGHTEAFF. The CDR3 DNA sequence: TGTGCCAGCAGGCCGGGGGGGCACACTGAAGCTTTCTTT. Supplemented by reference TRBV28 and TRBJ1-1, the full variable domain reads DVKVTQSSRYLVKRTGEKVFLECVQDMDHENMFWYRQDPGLGLRLIYFSYDVKMKEKGDIPEGYSVSREKKERFSLILESASTNQTSMYLCASRPGGHTEAFFGQGTRLTVV.

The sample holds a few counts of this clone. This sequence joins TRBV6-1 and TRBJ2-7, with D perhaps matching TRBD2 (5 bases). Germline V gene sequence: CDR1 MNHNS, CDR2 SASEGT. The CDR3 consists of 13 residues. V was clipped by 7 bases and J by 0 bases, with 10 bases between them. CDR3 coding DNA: TGTGCCAGCATGCCCAGCGGCTCCTACGAGCAGTACTTC. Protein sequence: CASMPSGSYEQYF.

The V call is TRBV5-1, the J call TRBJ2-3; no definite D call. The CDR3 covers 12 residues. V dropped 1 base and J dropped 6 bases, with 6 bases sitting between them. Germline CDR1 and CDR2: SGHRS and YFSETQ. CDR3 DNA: TGCGCCAGCAGCTTGAATCGGGATACGCAGTATTTT. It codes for CASSLNRDTQYF.

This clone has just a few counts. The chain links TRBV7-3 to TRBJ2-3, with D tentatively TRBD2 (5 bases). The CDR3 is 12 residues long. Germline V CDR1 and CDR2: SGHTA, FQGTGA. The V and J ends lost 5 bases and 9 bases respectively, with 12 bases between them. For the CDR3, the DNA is TGTGCCAGCAGCAGGACTGGGAGAACGCAGTATTTT. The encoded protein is CASSRTGRTQYF.

CDR3 sequence reads: CASSPPQGSPSGLFF. CDR3 nucleotides: TGTGCCAGCTCACCACCACAGGGTTCTCCATCAGGACTGTTTTTT. The V gene is TRBV18, the J gene TRBJ1-4, with D possibly being TRBD1 (6 bases). Germline CDR1 is KGHSH and CDR2 is LQKENI. This CDR3 contains 15 residues. V was pared by 0 bases and J by 13 bases, with 18 bases between.

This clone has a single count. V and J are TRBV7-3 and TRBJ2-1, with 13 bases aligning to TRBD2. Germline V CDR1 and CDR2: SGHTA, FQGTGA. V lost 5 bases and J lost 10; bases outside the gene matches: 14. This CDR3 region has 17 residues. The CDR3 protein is CASSPGTSGTLVGEQFF. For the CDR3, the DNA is TGTGCCAGCAGCCCGGGGACTAGCGGGACCCTTGTGGGAGAGCAGTTCTTC.

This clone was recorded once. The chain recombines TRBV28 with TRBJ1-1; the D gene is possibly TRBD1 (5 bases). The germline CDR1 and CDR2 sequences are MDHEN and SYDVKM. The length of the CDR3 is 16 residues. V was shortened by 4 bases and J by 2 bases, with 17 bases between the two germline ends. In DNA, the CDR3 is TGTGCCAGCAGTTCCCCTCTTCGGGGGGGAAACACTGAAGCTTTCTTT. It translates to CASSSPLRGGNTEAFF.

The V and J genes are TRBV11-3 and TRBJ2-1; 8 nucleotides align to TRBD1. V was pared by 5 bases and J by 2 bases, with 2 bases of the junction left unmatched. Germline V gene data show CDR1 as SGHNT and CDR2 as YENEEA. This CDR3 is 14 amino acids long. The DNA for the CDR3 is TGTGCCAGCAGCGGGACAGGAACCTACAATGAGCAGTTCTTC. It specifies CASSGTGTYNEQFF. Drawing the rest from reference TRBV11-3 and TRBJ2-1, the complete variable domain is EAGVVQSPRYKIIEKKQPVAFWCNPISGHNTLYWYLQNLGQGPELLIRYENEEAVDDSQLPKDRFSAERLKGVDSTLKIQPAELGDSAVYLCASSGTGTYNEQFFGPGTRLTVL.

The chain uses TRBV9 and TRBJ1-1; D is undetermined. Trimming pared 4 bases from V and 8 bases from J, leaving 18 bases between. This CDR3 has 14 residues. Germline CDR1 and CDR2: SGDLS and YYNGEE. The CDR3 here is CASSPRNGLAEAFF. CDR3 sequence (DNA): TGTGCCAGCAGCCCCCGTAATGGACTGGCAGAAGCTTTCTTT.

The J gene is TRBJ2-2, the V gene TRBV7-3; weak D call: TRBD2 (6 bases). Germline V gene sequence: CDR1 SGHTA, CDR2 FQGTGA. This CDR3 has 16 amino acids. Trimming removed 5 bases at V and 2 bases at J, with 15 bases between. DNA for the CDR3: TGTGCCAGCAGCCATTCCTCGGCGGGAAACACCGGGGAGCTGTTTTTT. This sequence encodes CASSHSSAGNTGELFF.

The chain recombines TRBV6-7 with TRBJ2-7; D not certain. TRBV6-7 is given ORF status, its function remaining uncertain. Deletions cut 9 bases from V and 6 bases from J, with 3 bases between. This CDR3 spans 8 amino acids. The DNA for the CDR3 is TGTGCCAGATTCGAGCAGTACTTC. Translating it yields CARFEQYF.

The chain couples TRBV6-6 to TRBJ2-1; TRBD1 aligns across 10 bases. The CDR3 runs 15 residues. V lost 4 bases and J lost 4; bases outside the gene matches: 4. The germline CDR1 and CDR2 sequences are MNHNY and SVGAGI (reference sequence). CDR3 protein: CASSWGQGRYNEQFF. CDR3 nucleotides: TGTGCCAGCAGTTGGGGACAGGGGCGTTACAATGAGCAGTTCTTC.

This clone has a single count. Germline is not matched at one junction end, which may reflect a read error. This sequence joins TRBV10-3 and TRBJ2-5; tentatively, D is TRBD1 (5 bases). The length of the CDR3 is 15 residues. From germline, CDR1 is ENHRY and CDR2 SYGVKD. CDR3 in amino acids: CAISESFGAQGTQYF. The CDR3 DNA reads TGTGCCATCAGTGAATCTTTTGGGGCTCAAGGGACCCAGTACTTC.

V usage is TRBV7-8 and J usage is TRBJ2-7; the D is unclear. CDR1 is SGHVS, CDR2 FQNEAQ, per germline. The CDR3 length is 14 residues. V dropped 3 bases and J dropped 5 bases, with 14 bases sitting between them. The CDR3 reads CASSFAGRVDEQYF. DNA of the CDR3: TGTGCCAGCAGCTTTGCAGGACGTGTCGACGAGCAGTACTTC.

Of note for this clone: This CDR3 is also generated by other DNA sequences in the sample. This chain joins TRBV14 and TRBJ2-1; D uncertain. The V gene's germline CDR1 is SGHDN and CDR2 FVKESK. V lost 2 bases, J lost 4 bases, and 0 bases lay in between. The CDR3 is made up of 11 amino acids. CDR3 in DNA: TGTGCCAGCAGCCAATACAATGAGCAGTTCTTC. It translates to CASSQYNEQFF.